This TCR beta chain emerged from a study of early stage breast cancer tumors. Study as a whole: ER+/PR+/HER2- status applied to about 70% of the 16 invasive breast tumors. Among roughly 12 ER+/PR+/HER2- tumors, eight were ductal, four lobular. Points from the study as a whole: Compared with adjacent normal breast tissue, tumors showed roughly 2.5-fold greater T cell density and higher clonality. In most of the 16 patients, blood comparison separated tumor from normal breast.

As concerns this clone: The target antigen is unknown.

V lost 1 base and J 0 bases, leaving 13 bases between the germline ends. Germline V lookup: CDR1 SGHVS, CDR2 FQNEAQ. CDR3 length: 17 amino acids. Here immunoSEQ multiplex PCR was the method, and the copy in TCRdb shows in-frame clones only, minus some. The table has 9,300 or so clones, 70% to 80% seen once. This sequence originates from a person aged 55-75 years with breast cancer. This rearrangement joins TRBV7-8 to TRBJ1-3; TRBD1 might be the D (5 bases). The sequenced material came from normal breast tissue next to the tumor. The CDR3 is CASSLVPRQSSGNTIYF. CDR3 DNA: TGTGCCAGCAGCTTAGTCCCTAGACAGAGCTCTGGAAACACCATATATTTT.